The 11 T cell receptor beta chains reported below all come from one sample, sequenced in a study of graft-versus-host responses after intestinal transplantation. What these receptors recognize is not known. Only in-frame clones appear in the TCRdb table, and some are missing; sequencing was by immunoSEQ multiplex PCR. The data show over 85,000 clones, approximately 92% seen once. Material: unstimulated CD8+ T cells sorted from spleen or lymph node cells, obtained before intestinal transplant. The receptor set was obtained from a human donor who received an intestinal transplant.

DNA of the CDR3: TGTGCCAGCAGTGACGTAGTAAATACGCAGTATTTT. Its translation: CASSDVVNTQYF. J is TRBJ2-3 and V is TRBV2, with unresolved D. The CDR3 length is 12 residues. Germline V gene lookup returns CDR1 SNHLY and CDR2 FYNNEI. The V end lost 3 bases, the J end lost 7 bases, and 8 bases lay between the germline ends.

The chain couples TRBV2 to TRBJ1-2, with D possibly being TRBD1 (6 bases). This CDR3 contains 13 residues. The V and J ends lost 7 bases and 2 bases respectively, with 11 bases between them. In germline, CDR1 is SNHLY, CDR2 FYNNEI. The CDR3 loop reads CASMGGKNYGYTF. The CDR3 nucleotides are TGTGCCAGCATGGGGGGCAAGAACTATGGCTACACCTTC.

This sequence joins TRBV7-6 and TRBJ1-1; tentatively, D is TRBD1 (5 bases). The germline V gene encodes CDR1 SGHVS and CDR2 FNYEAQ. The CDR3 runs to 14 residues. Trimming cost V 5 bases and J 4 bases, with 14 bases left between them. DNA of the CDR3: TGTGCCAGCAGCCCCGGGACTCCCCTCACTGAAGCTTTCTTT. Its translation is CASSPGTPLTEAFF.

This chain links TRBV7-9 with TRBJ2-7; D is unclear. The CDR3 has 13 amino acids. Trimming took 1 base from V and 9 from J, leaving 13 bases between them. Germline V gene data show CDR1 as SEHNR and CDR2 as FQNEAQ (reference sequence). CDR3 region: CASSLGASDTQYF. The CDR3 DNA sequence: TGTGCCAGCAGCTTAGGGGCCTCGGATACGCAGTACTTC. The whole variable domain, filled in from reference TRBV7-9 and TRBJ2-7, reads DTGVSQNPRHKITKRGQNVTFRCDPISEHNRLYWYRQTLGQGPEFLTYFQNEAQLEKSRLLSDRFSAERPKGSFSTLEIQRTEQGDSAMYLCASSLGASDTQYFGPGTRLTVT.

This clone was counted only a few times. V and J are TRBV11-2 and TRBJ2-7, with TRBD2 identical over 10 bases. The CDR3 runs 14 residues. The ends lost 5 bases at V and 6 bases at J; junction bases unmatched: 7. The germline V gene encodes CDR1 SGHAT and CDR2 FQNNGV. The CDR3 sequence: CASSIAGGGGEQYF. The CDR3 nucleotides read TGTGCCAGCAGCATAGCGGGAGGAGGGGGCGAGCAGTACTTC.

This chain connects TRBV6-5 to TRBJ2-1, with D maybe TRBD1 (6 bases). V was clipped by 5 bases and J by 3 bases, with 8 bases between them. The germline V gene encodes CDR1 MNHEY and CDR2 SVGAGI. CDR3 length: 13 amino acids. The CDR3 DNA sequence: TGTGCCAGCAGTCGGACAGTCTACAATGAGCAGTTCTTC. It is translated as CASSRTVYNEQFF.

This rearrangement joins TRBV27 to TRBJ2-1; tentatively, D is TRBD1 (5 bases). V was cut by 5 bases and J by 9 bases, with 17 bases left in between. The CDR3 contains 14 residues. Germline CDR1 is MNHEY and CDR2 is SMNVEV (reference sequence). The CDR3 region is CASSPQAPRGEQFF. Written as DNA, the CDR3 is TGTGCCAGCAGTCCTCAGGCCCCAAGGGGTGAGCAGTTCTTC.

V and J are TRBV19 and TRBJ2-7; D might be TRBD1 (6 bases). Germline values: CDR1 LNHDA, CDR2 SQIVND (reference sequence). CDR3 length: 16 residues. Trimming left V 4 bases short and J 5 bases short, with 21 bases between. The CDR3 here is CASSTTHGTPANEQYF. The CDR3 DNA sequence: TGTGCCAGTAGTACCACCCACGGGACACCGGCCAACGAGCAGTACTTC. The variable domain in full, completed from reference TRBV19 and TRBJ2-7, reads DGGITQSPKYLFRKEGQNVTLSCEQNLNHDAMYWYRQDPGQGLRLIYYSQIVNDFQKGDIAEGYSVSREKKESFPLTVTSAQKNPTAFYLCASSTTHGTPANEQYFGPGTRLTVT.

The V gene is TRBV7-9, the J gene TRBJ2-7, with 8 bases identical to TRBD2. The CDR3 runs 14 residues. CDR1 and CDR2 (germline): SEHNR, FQNEAQ (reference sequence). The ends lost 5 bases at V and 2 bases at J; junction bases unmatched: 5. The CDR3 coding sequence is TGTGCCAGCAGCCCGAGCGGGAGCCCCTACGAGCAGTACTTC. Its translation: CASSPSGSPYEQYF. Full variable domain (missing parts from reference TRBV7-9 and TRBJ2-7): DTGVSQNPRHKITKRGQNVTFRCDPISEHNRLYWYRQTLGQGPEFLTYFQNEAQLEKSRLLSDRFSAERPKGSFSTLEIQRTEQGDSAMYLCASSPSGSPYEQYFGPGTRLTVT.

In this sample, this clone turned up once. This chain links TRBV19 with TRBJ2-1; TRBD2 aligns across 11 bases. V lost 3 bases, J lost 7 bases, and 5 bases stayed unmatched. The CDR3 covers 15 residues. From germline, CDR1 is LNHDA and CDR2 SQIVND (reference sequence). The CDR3 loop is CASSIMASGRNEQFF. The DNA of the CDR3 is TGTGCCAGTAGTATCATGGCTAGCGGGAGGAATGAGCAGTTCTTC.

This chain uses TRBV19 with TRBJ1-1; D is unresolved. This CDR3 comprises 11 residues. Trimming pared 4 bases from V and 8 bases from J, leaving 8 bases between. Germline CDR1 is LNHDA and CDR2 is SQIVND (reference sequence). This CDR3 reads CASSKLLEAFF. CDR3 sequence (DNA): TGTGCCAGTAGTAAGCTCCTCGAAGCTTTCTTT.